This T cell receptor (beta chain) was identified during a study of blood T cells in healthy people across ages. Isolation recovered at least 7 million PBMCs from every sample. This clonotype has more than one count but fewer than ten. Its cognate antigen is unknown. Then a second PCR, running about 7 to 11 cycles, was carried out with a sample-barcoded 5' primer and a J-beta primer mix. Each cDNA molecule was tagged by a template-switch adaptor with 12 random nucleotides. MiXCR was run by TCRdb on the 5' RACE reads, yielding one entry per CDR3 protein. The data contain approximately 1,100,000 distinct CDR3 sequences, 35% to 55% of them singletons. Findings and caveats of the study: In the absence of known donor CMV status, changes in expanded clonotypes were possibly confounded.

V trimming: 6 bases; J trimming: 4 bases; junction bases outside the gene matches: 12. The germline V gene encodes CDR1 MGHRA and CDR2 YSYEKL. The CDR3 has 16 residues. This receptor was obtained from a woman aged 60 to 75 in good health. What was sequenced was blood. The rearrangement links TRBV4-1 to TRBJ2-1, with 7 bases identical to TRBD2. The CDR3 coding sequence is TGCGCCAGCAGTCCCGAGGTAGCGGGCCTTTACAATGAGCAGTTCTTC. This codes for CASSPEVAGLYNEQFF.